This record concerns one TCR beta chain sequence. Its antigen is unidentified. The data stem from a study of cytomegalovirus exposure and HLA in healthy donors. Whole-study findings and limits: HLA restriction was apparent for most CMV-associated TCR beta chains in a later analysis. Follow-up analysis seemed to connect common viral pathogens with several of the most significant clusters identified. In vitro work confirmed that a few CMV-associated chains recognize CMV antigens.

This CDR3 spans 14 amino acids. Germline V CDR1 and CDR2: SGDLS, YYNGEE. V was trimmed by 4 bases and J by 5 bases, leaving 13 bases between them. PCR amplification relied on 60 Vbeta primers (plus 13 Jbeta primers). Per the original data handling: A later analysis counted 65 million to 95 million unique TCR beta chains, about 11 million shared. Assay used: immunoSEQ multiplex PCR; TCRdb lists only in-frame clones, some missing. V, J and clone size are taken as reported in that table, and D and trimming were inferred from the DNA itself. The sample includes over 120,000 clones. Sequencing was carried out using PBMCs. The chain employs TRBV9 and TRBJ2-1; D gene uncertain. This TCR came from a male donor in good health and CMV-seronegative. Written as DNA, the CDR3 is TGTGCCAGCAGCCCGGGTCGGCTCAACAATGAGCAGTTCTTC. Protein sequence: CASSPGRLNNEQFF.